This TCR beta chain appears in the sequencing data of a study of low-dose radiotherapy and immunotherapy resistance in tumors (dated by TCRdb to between 2022 and 2023). At the level of the whole study: In Cohort 1, 0.5 Gy per fraction was delivered every 2 weeks, and a total PTV dose of 6.5 Gy was prescribed. Patients were given nivolumab as a 240 mg flat dose every two weeks and ipilimumab at 1 mg/kg every six weeks, with both drugs delivered intravenously. Starting on cycle 1 day 1, patients took 300 mg of aspirin by mouth once a day for four cycles. Superscript III and a set of TRAV- and TRBV-specific primers were used to synthesize first-strand cDNA, so that both TCRalpha and TCRbeta chains were covered. Every two weeks, patients got intravenous cyclophosphamide at 200 mg/m2, given one day ahead of each radiation and immunotherapy administration. In Cohort 2, 1 Gy per fraction was delivered every two weeks, for a total of 13 Gy over 26 weeks. Eight patients were included in the translational analysis, namely three from the first dose cohort plus the first five from the second dose cohort. The trial did not randomize participants into treatment groups.

Turning to this clonotype: Its antigen target is currently unknown. No qualities accompany the bases; no much larger clone lies one base away.

Sequencing relied on an Illumina HiSeq 2500. TCRs were amplified with Phusion for 15 to 20 PCR cycles, with a constant-region primer paired with the adapter attached to the V primers. The MessageAmp II aRNA Amplification Kit was used to amplify the isolated mRNA, with in vitro transcription run for 16 hours at 37 degrees C. The Dynabeads mRNA DIRECT Purification Kit was used to isolate the mRNA for TCR sequencing. A second approximately 25-cycle Phusion PCR added indexed Illumina adapters, and products were purified with AMPure XP beads. For the original study's pipeline: Using custom Perl scripts, TCR sequences that encoded the same protein were pooled, out-of-frame sequences were dropped, and the abundance of each clonotype was calculated. The analysis excluded TCR sequences that were supported by just one read. Among the metrics used to describe the repertoires were Shannon entropy, Gini index, clonality, richness, and the frequency of TCRs shared between repertoires. Starting from the raw public reads, TCRdb applied fastp trimming at Q25, assembled clones with MiXCR and retained in-frame beta chains. Identical CDR3 proteins give one entry, which carries the most common genes and DNA. TCRdb, not the original authors, processed these V and J calls. A total of 50,000 or so distinct CDR3 sequences appear in this sample, around a third of them only once. The ten largest account for roughly 8.2% of the sample.

V loses 3 bases, J loses 3 bases, and the germline ends lie 3 bases apart. The germline V gene (reference sequence) specifies LGHDT as CDR1 and YNNKEL as CDR2. Taken from cysteine to phenylalanine, the CDR3 has 12 residues. Kept here is only the CDR3 DNA, which spans 36 bases and is read in frame from base 1. The intended sense of this specimen's time point label: after trial treatment. What this sample's treatment or condition label stands for: LDRT plus nivolumab, ipilimumab, low-dose cyclophosphamide and aspirin (RACIN trial). The donors came from RACIN, which was a single-arm phase I dose-escalation trial that paired nivolumab and ipilimumab with aspirin, low-dose cyclophosphamide and low-dose radiotherapy. Eligible patients had advanced, TIL-negative solid tumors.

The sample here was PBMCs, taken after low-dose radiotherapy plus immunotherapy. The chain employs TRBV3-1 and TRBJ2-1, with no confidently assigned D gene. The origin of this receptor is a male donor with rectosigmoid adenocarcinoma. The DNA reads TGTGCCAGCAGCCACAACTACAATGAGCAGTTCTTC. Its protein is CASSHNYNEQFF.